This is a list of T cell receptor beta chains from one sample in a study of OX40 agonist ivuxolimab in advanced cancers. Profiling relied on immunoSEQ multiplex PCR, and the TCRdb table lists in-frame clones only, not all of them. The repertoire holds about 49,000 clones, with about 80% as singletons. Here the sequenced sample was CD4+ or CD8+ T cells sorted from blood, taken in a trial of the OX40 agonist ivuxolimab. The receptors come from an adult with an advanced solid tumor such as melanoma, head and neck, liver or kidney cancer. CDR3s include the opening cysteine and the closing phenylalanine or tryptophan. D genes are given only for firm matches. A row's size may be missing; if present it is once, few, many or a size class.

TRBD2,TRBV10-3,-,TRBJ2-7,CAIRGERESVYEQYF,TGTGCCATCAGGGGGGAGCGGGAGAGCGTCTACGAGCAGTACTTC
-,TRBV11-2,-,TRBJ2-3,CASSLAREGLGDTQYF,TGTGCCAGCAGCTTAGCGCGAGAGGGATTGGGAGATACGCAGTATTTT
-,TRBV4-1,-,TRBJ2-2,CASSQEGIPGANTGELFF,TGCGCCAGCAGCCAAGAGGGTATCCCAGGGGCGAACACCGGGGAGCTGTTTTTT
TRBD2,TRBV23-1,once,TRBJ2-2,CASSQSTGEGRGGELFF,TGCGCCAGCAGTCAATCGACGGGGGAGGGCCGAGGCGGGGAGCTGTTTTTT
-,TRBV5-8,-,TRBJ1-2,CASSPNPNYGYTF,TGTGCCAGCAGCCCAAACCCTAACTATGGCTACACCTTC
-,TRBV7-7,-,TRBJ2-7,CASSLVAGPAYEQYF,TGTGCTAGCAGCTTAGTCGCGGGCCCCGCCTACGAGCAGTACTTC
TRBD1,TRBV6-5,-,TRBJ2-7,CASSSTGGYEQYF,TGTGCCAGCAGTTCCACAGGGGGCTACGAGCAGTACTTC
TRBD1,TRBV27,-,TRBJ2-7,CASSLRDSEFYEQYF,TGTGCCAGCAGCCTCCGGGACAGTGAATTTTACGAGCAGTACTTC
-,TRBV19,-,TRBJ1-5,CASSGGGYSNQPQHF,TGTGCCAGTAGTGGGGGAGGCTATAGCAATCAGCCCCAGCATTTT
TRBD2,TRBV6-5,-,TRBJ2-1,CASSSGLAGDYNEQFF,TGTGCCAGCAGTTCAGGACTAGCGGGCGACTACAATGAGCAGTTCTTC
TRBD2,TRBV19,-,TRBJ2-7,CASSTSSGSSYEQYF,TGTGCCAGTAGTACATCTAGCGGGAGCTCCTACGAGCAGTACTTC
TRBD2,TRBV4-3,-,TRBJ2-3,CASSQDLRTSGRTSTDTQYF,TGCGCCAGCAGCCAAGATCTACGGACTAGCGGGAGGACAAGCACAGATACGCAGTATTTT
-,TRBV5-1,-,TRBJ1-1,CASSFSGTLNTEAFF,TGCGCCAGCAGCTTCTCCGGAACCCTAAACACTGAAGCTTTCTTT
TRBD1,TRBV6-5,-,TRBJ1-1,CASSYSGTANTEAFF,TGTGCCAGCAGTTACAGTGGGACAGCGAACACTGAAGCTTTCTTT
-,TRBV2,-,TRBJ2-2,CASSTFPRAGELFF,TGTGCCAGCAGCACCTTTCCTCGGGCCGGGGAGCTGTTTTTT
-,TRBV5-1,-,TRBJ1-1,CASSLSAMGGSEAFF,TGCGCCAGCAGCTTGTCCGCTATGGGGGGGTCTGAAGCTTTCTTT
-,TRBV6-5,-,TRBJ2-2,CASTRENTGELFF,TGTGCCAGCACGAGGGAGAACACCGGGGAGCTGTTTTTT
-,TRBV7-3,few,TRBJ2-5,CASSPSKEQGGETQYF,TGTGCCAGCAGCCCATCAAAAGAACAGGGCGGGGAGACCCAGTACTTC
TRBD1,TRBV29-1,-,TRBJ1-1,CSVERRGRYTEAFF,TGCAGCGTTGAAAGGAGGGGGCGATACACTGAAGCTTTCTTT
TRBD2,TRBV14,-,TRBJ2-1,CASSHLAEGPNEQFF,TGTGCCAGCAGCCACCTAGCGGAGGGACCCAATGAGCAGTTCTTC
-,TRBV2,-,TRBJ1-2,CASSEQRGGYTF,TGTGCCAGCAGTGAACAGAGGGGCGGCTACACCTTC
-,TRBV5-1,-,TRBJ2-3,CASSLGDSLDTQYF,TGCGCCAGCAGCTTGGGGGACTCCCTAGATACGCAGTATTTT
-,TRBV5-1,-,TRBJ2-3,CASSLADGGADTQYF,TGCGCCAGCAGCTTGGCCGACGGGGGCGCAGATACGCAGTATTTT
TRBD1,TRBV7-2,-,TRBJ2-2,CASSPQTGGVEAGELFF,TGTGCCAGCAGCCCCCAGACAGGGGGCGTGGAGGCCGGGGAGCTGTTTTTT